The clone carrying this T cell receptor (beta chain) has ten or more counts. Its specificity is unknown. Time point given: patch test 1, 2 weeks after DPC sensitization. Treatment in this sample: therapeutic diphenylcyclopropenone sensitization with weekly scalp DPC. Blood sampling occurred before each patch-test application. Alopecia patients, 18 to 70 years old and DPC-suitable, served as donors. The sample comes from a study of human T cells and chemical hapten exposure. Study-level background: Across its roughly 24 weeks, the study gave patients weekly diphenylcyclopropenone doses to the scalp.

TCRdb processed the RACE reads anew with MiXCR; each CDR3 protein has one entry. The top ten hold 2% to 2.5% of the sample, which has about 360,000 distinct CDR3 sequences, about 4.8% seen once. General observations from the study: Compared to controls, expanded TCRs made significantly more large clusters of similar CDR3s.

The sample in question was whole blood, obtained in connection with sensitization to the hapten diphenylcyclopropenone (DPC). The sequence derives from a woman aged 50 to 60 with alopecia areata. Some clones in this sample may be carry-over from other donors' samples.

The CDR3 region has the DNA TGCAGTGCTAGAGATCGTCTAGCGGGGGGATGGAACACCGGGGAGCTGTTTTTT. Encoded protein: CSARDRLAGGWNTGELFF. The chain links TRBV20-1 to TRBJ2-2; 11 bases are shared with TRBD2. Germline values: CDR1 DFQATT, CDR2 SNEGSKA (reference sequence). This CDR3 is built from 18 residues. The J segment lost 1 base and the V segment lost 0 bases, leaving 7 bases of the junction unmatched.